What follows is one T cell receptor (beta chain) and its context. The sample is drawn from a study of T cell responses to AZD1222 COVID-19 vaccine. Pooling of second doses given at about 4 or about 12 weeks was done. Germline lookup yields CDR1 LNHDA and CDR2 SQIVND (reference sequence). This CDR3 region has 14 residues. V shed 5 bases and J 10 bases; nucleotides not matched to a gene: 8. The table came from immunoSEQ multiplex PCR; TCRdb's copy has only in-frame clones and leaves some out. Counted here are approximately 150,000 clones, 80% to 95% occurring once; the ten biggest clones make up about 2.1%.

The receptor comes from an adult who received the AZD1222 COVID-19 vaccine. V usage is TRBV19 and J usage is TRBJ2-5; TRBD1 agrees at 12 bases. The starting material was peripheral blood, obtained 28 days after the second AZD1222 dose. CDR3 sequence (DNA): TGTGCCAGTAGTGGGACAGGGGGCGGGATGTACCAGTACTTC. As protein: CASSGTGGGMYQYF.